The 2 T cell receptor beta chains below all came from one sample that was sequenced in a study of T cell responses to AZD1222 COVID-19 vaccine. Repertoires were generated with immunoSEQ multiplex PCR, while TCRdb's copy carries only in-frame clones and drops some. The profile covers under 170,000 clones, with approximately 90% appearing a single time and 3.2% taken by the ten largest. The sequenced sample was peripheral blood, obtained 28 days after the second AZD1222 dose. These receptors all stem from an adult who received the AZD1222 COVID-19 vaccine.

The chain combines TRBV2 with TRBJ2-3, with 8 bases identical to TRBD2. Germline values: CDR1 SNHLY, CDR2 FYNNEI. The CDR3 totals 14 residues. The J segment lost 4 bases and the V segment lost 7 bases, leaving 7 bases of the junction unmatched. CDR3 sequence (DNA): TGTGCCAGCAAGAGCGGGAGTGTCCCAGATACGCAGTATTTT. Its protein is CASKSGSVPDTQYF.

The rearrangement uses TRBV11-2 and TRBJ2-1, with TRBD2 as a possible D gene (6 bases). CDR3 length: 12 residues. The germline CDR1 and CDR2 sequences are SGHAT and FQNNGV. V dropped 5 bases and J dropped 14 bases, with 16 bases sitting between them. This chain's CDR3 is CASSQMTWTKFF. The CDR3 DNA follows: TGTGCCAGCAGCCAGATGACTTGGACTAAGTTCTTC.